A single T cell receptor (beta chain) is shown here with its context. The sample belongs to a study of blood T cell repertoires in COVID-19. Overall study context: Italy, Spain and the United States were the sources of the convalescent and acute COVID-19 samples. T cells, B-cell-depleted T cells, or PBMCs supplied cDNA or gDNA.

Germline V lookup: CDR1 MNHNY, CDR2 SVGAGI (reference sequence). Trimming at V came to 0 bases and at J to 6 bases, leaving 6 bases not matched to a gene. There are 16 residues in the CDR3. In the study's own analysis: Reference gene primer amplification yielded estimated nucleated cell counts. Assay used: immunoSEQ multiplex PCR; TCRdb lists only in-frame clones, some missing. V and J calls and clone size come straight from that table; D and trimming were deduced from the DNA. Of a few hundred thousand clones listed, approximately 87% were seen once; the top ten hold about 4.3%. The chain combines TRBV6-6 with TRBJ2-2; 8 bases fit TRBD2. The source of this sequence is a man aged 55 to 70 who had recovered from COVID-19. The sequenced material came from peripheral blood. In DNA form, the CDR3 reads TGTGCCAGCAGTTACTCGGGCGGGAGGACCCCCGGGGAGCTGTTTTTT. Protein: CASSYSGGRTPGELFF.